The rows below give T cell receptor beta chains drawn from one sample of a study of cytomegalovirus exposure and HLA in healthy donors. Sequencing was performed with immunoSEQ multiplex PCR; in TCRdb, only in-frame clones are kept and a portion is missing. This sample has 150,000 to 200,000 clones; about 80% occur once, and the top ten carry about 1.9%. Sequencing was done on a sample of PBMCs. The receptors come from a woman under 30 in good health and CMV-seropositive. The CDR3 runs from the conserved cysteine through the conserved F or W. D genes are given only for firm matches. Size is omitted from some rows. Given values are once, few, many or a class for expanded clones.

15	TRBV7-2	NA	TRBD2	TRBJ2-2	CASSGLADNTGELFF	TGTGCCAGCAGCGGACTAGCGGACAACACCGGGGAGCTGTTTTTT
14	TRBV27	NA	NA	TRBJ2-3	CASSGWGLTDTQYF	TGTGCCAGCAGTGGGTGGGGCCTCACAGATACGCAGTATTTT
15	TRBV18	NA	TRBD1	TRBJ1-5	CASSADRGRGQPQHF	TGTGCCAGCTCAGCGGACAGGGGGCGCGGTCAGCCCCAGCATTTT
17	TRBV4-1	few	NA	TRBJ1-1	CASSPLQGRQQNTEAFF	TGCGCCAGCAGCCCTTTACAGGGCCGGCAGCAGAACACTGAAGCTTTCTTT
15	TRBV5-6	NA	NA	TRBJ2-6	CASSFRLSGANGLTF	TGTGCCAGCAGCTTCCGCCTCTCTGGGGCCAACGGCCTGACTTTC
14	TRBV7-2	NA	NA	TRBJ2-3	CASSWQRSTDTQYF	TGTGCCAGCAGCTGGCAGAGGTCCACAGATACGCAGTATTTT
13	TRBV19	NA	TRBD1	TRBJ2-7	CASSIGQGHEQYF	TGTGCCAGTAGTATCGGACAGGGTCACGAGCAGTACTTC
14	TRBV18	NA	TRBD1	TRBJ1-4	CASSLGQGDEKLFF	TGTGCCAGCTCACTGGGACAGGGGGATGAAAAACTGTTTTTT
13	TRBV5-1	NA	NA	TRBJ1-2	CASSSLPGGGYTF	TGCGCCAGCAGCTCTCTTCCCGGGGGTGGCTACACCTTC
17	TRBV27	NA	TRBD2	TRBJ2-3	CASSFSGRGGVTDTQYF	TGTGCCAGCAGTTTCTCAGGGCGGGGGGGCGTCACAGATACGCAGTATTTT
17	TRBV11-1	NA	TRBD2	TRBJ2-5	CASSRGTSGRTGETQYF	TGTGCCAGCAGCCGGGGGACTAGCGGACGTACCGGAGAGACCCAGTACTTC
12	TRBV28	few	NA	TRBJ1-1	CASSIPTGSAFF	TGTGCCAGCAGTATACCGACAGGTTCAGCTTTCTTT
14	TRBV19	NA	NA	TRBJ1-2	CASSETGGVAGYTF	TGTGCCAGTAGTGAAACCGGCGGAGTGGCTGGCTACACCTTC
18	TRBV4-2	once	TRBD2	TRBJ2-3	CASSQVGASGVVSDTQYF	TGTGCCAGCAGCCAGGTAGGGGCTAGCGGGGTAGTTTCAGATACGCAGTATTTT
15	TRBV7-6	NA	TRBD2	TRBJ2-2	CASSQLAKNTGELFF	TGTGCCAGCAGCCAACTAGCGAAGAACACCGGGGAGCTGTTTTTT
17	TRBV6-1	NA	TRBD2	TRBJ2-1	CASSEGSGGALFNEQFF	TGTGCCAGCAGTGAAGGTAGCGGGGGGGCCCTTTTCAATGAGCAGTTCTTC
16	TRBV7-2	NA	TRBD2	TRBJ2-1	CASSSLAGGLSNEQFF	TGTGCCAGCAGCTCTCTAGCGGGGGGGCTATCCAATGAGCAGTTCTTC
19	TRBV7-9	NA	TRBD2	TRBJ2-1	CASSRTSGGATSSYNEQFF	TGTGCCAGCAGTAGGACTAGCGGGGGGGCTACCAGCTCCTACAATGAGCAGTTCTTC
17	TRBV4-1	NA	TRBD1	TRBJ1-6	CASSQGGQGPSNSPLHF	TGCGCCAGCAGCCAAGGTGGACAGGGGCCTTCCAATTCACCCCTCCACTTT
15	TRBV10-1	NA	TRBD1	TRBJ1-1	CASSPGQGAVTEAFF	TGCGCCAGCAGTCCGGGACAGGGGGCGGTCACTGAAGCTTTCTTT
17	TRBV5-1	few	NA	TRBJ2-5	CASSLVALPETAETQYF	TGCGCCAGCAGCTTGGTAGCCCTCCCCGAAACGGCAGAGACCCAGTACTTC
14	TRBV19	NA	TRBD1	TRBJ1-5	CASSRDRGNQPQHF	TGTGCCAGTAGCCGGGACAGGGGCAATCAGCCCCAGCATTTT
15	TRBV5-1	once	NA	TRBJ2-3	CASTPTSWSTDTQYF	TGCGCCAGCACTCCTACTAGTTGGAGCACAGATACGCAGTATTTT
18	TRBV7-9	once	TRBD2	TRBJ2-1	CASSLAIAGDLLYNEQFF	TGTGCCAGCAGCTTAGCAATAGCGGGGGACCTCCTCTACAATGAGCAGTTCTTC
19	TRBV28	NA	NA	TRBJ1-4	CASSLASRLRTGANEKLFF	TGTGCCAGCAGTTTAGCGAGCCGTCTTAGGACGGGGGCTAATGAAAAACTGTTTTTT
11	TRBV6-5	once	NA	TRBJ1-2	CASRGRGGYTF	TGTGCCAGCAGAGGGAGAGGTGGCTACACCTTC
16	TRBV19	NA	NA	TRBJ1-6	CASGGRRSSYNSPLHF	TGTGCCAGTGGCGGACGGAGGAGCTCCTATAATTCACCCCTCCACTTT
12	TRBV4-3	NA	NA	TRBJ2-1	CASSAHGNEQFF	TGCGCCAGCAGCGCTCACGGTAATGAGCAGTTCTTC
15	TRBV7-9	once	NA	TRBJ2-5	CASSANLLAEETQYF	TGTGCCAGCAGCGCTAATCTTCTAGCCGAAGAGACCCAGTACTTC
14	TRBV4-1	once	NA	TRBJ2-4	CASSQGLAKNIQYF	TGCGCCAGCAGCCAGGGGCTAGCCAAAAACATTCAGTACTTC
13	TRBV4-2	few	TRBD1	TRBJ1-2	CASSQGTGNGYTF	TGTGCCAGCAGCCAAGGGACAGGGAATGGCTACACCTTC
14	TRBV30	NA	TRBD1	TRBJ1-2	CAWTGTGFSNGYTF	TGTGCCTGGACAGGGACAGGGTTTAGTAATGGCTACACCTTC
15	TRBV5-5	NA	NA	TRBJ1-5	CASSWDTLADQPQHF	TGTGCCAGCAGCTGGGACACTCTAGCCGATCAGCCCCAGCATTTT
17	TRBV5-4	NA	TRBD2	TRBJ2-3	CASSLVVAGGRQGTQYF	TGTGCCAGCAGCTTGGTGGTAGCGGGGGGGCGTCAGGGAACGCAGTATTTT
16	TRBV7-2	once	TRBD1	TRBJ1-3	CASSLMTGADGNTIYF	TGTGCCAGCAGCTTGATGACAGGGGCCGATGGAAACACCATATATTTT
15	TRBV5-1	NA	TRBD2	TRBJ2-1	CASSLPGTSGGEQFF	TGCGCCAGCAGCTTACCCGGGACTAGCGGGGGGGAGCAGTTCTTC
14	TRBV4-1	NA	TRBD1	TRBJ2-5	CASSQAGQGMTQYF	TGCGCCAGCAGCCAAGCCGGACAGGGAATGACCCAGTACTTC
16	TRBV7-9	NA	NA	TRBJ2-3	CASSLVRGGYTDTQYF	TGTGCCAGCAGCTTAGTACGTGGGGGCTACACAGATACGCAGTATTTT
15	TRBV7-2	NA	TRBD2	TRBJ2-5	CASSFSGGAQETQYF	TGTGCCAGCAGCTTTAGCGGGGGGGCTCAAGAGACCCAGTACTTC
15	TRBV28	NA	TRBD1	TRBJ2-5	CASSTAGTGGETQYF	TGTGCCAGCAGCACAGCCGGGACAGGGGGGGAGACCCAGTACTTC
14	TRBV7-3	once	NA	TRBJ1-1	CASSLVPGNTEAFF	TGTGCCAGCAGCTTAGTACCGGGAAACACTGAAGCTTTCTTT
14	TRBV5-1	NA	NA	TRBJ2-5	CASSLDLRQETQYF	TGCGCCAGCAGCTTGGATCTCAGACAAGAGACCCAGTACTTC
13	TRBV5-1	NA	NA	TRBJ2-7	CASSLEQAYEQYF	TGCGCCAGCAGCTTGGAACAGGCCTACGAGCAGTACTTC
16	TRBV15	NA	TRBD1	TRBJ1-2	CATSRDETTGVYGYTF	TGTGCCACCAGCAGAGATGAAACGACAGGGGTCTATGGCTACACCTTC
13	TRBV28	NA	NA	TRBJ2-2	CASSLRAGGELFF	TGTGCCAGCAGTTTAAGAGCGGGCGGGGAGCTGTTTTTT
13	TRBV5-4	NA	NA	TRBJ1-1	CASSLRGYTEAFF	TGTGCCAGCAGCTTGAGGGGCTACACTGAAGCTTTCTTT
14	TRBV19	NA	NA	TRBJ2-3	CASAEGAWTDTQYF	TGTGCCAGTGCGGAAGGGGCCTGGACAGATACGCAGTATTTT
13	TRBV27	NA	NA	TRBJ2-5	CASRLRGHETQYF	TGTGCCAGCAGACTCAGGGGTCACGAGACCCAGTACTTC
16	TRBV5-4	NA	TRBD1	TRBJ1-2	CASSPAMDRASAGYTF	TGTGCCAGCAGCCCGGCGATGGACAGGGCCTCGGCTGGCTACACCTTC
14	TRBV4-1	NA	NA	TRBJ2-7	CASSQQLGPYEQYF	TGCGCCAGCAGCCAACAGCTGGGGCCCTACGAGCAGTACTTC
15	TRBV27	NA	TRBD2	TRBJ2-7	CASSLRGGSSYEQYF	TGTGCCAGCAGTCTGCGGGGAGGGAGCTCCTACGAGCAGTACTTC
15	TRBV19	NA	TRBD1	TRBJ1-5	CASTHGQGGNQPQHF	TGTGCCAGTACCCATGGACAGGGGGGGAATCAGCCCCAGCATTTT
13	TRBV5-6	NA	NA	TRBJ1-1	CASSLPSNTEAFF	TGTGCCAGCAGCTTGCCTTCCAACACTGAAGCTTTCTTT
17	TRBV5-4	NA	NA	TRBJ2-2	CASSLGSRRVVSGELFF	TGTGCCAGCAGCTTGGGGTCTCGCAGGGTCGTATCCGGGGAGCTGTTTTTT